These 7 T cell receptor beta chains originate from one sample sequenced in a study of cytomegalovirus exposure and HLA in healthy donors. PCR used 60 Vbeta primers and 13 Jbeta primers. TCRdb's copy holds only in-frame clones and misses some; the assay was immunoSEQ multiplex PCR. The data show 50,000 to 70,000 clones, with approximately 60% seen just once and 2.8% held by the top ten. The sequenced material came from PBMCs. These receptor sequences come from a man aged 25 to 45 in good health and CMV-seronegative.

This clone occurred a few times. CDR3 in amino acids: CSVEERGNSYNEQFF. Written as DNA, the CDR3 is TGCAGCGTTGAAGAGAGAGGGAATTCCTACAATGAGCAGTTCTTC. V usage is TRBV29-1 and J usage is TRBJ2-1, with D possibly TRBD2 on 5 matching bases. Germline CDR1 and CDR2: SQVTM and ANQGSEA. V shed 0 bases and J shed 1 base, with 10 bases lying between them. The CDR3 has 15 residues.

This chain links TRBV6-6 with TRBJ1-5; TRBD1 might be the D (6 bases). The CDR3 runs 14 residues. Germline CDR1 reads MNHNY; CDR2 reads SVGAGI (reference sequence). With 5 bases removed from V and 7 bases from J, the gap between germline ends came to 15 bases. The CDR3 coding sequence is TGTGCCAGCAGTCCGAGTTCAGGGGCGCAGCCCCAGCATTTT. This encodes CASSPSSGAQPQHF.

A note on this clone: One end of the junction is discordant with germline, which a read error may explain. This chain joins TRBV5-1 and TRBJ2-7, with 8 bases identical to TRBD1. The germline V gene has CDR1 SGHRS and CDR2 YFSETQ. The CDR3 sequence is 12 residues long. The CDR3 reads CASSKQGGFLFF. The CDR3 DNA sequence: TGCGCCAGCAGCAAACAGGGGGGATTCCTTTTTTTC.

This clone was observed a few times. This chain links TRBV7-2 with TRBJ2-2, with 10 bases lining up with TRBD2. The germline gives CDR1 SGHTA, CDR2 FQGNSA. V lost 5 bases and J lost 4; bases outside the gene matches: 7. This CDR3 spans 16 amino acids. The CDR3 protein is CASSISSGGATGELFF. The CDR3 DNA reads TGTGCCAGCAGCATCTCGAGCGGGGGGGCCACCGGGGAGCTGTTTTTT. The full variable domain, completed using reference TRBV7-2 and TRBJ2-2, is GAGVSQSPSNKVTEKGKDVELRCDPISGHTALYWYRQSLGQGLEFLIYFQGNSAPDKSGLPSDRFSAERTGGSVSTLTIQRTQQEDSAVYLCASSISSGGATGELFFGEGSRLTVL.

There are a few counts of this clone. V is TRBV6-5 and J is TRBJ2-7, with 8 positions matching TRBD1. Germline V gene data show CDR1 as MNHEY and CDR2 as SVGAGI. The CDR3 runs 16 residues. With V trimmed by 0 bases and J by 5 bases, 9 bases remained unmatched. CDR3 nucleotides: TGTGCCAGCAGTTACTCCCCAGGGGGCGATATCCACGAGCAGTACTTC. Translation: CASSYSPGGDIHEQYF.

The chain uses TRBV7-9 and TRBJ2-7, with D possibly TRBD1 on 6 matching bases. Germline V gene lookup returns CDR1 SEHNR and CDR2 FQNEAQ (reference sequence). V was clipped by 0 bases and J by 6 bases, with 12 bases between them. The CDR3 runs 14 residues. The CDR3 is CASSLAWGLGEQYF. The CDR3 DNA reads as TGTGCCAGCAGCTTAGCTTGGGGGCTTGGCGAGCAGTACTTC.

This clone came up a few times. The V and J genes are TRBV5-1 and TRBJ2-5, with 8 bases identical to TRBD2. CDR3 length equals 15 residues. The trim removed 4 bases at V and 4 bases at J, leaving 9 bases unmatched. In germline, CDR1 is SGHRS, CDR2 YFSETQ. CDR3 in amino acids: CASSRDGGATETQYF. The CDR3 nucleotides are TGCGCCAGCAGCAGGGACGGGGGGGCCACAGAGACCCAGTACTTC.